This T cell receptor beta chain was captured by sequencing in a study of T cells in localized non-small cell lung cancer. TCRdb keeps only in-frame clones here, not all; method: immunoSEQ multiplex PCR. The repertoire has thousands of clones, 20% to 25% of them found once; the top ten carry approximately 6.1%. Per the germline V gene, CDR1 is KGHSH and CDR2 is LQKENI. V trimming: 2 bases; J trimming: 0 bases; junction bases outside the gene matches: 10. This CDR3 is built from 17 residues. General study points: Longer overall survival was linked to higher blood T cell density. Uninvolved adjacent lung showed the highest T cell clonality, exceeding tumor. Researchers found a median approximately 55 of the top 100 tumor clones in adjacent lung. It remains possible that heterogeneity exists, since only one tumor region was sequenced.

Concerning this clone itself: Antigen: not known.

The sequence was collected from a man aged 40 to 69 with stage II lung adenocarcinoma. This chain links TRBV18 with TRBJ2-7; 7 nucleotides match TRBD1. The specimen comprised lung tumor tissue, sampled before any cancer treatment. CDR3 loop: CASSPLQGPPTSYEQYF. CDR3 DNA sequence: TGTGCCAGCTCACCATTACAGGGGCCTCCAACCTCCTACGAGCAGTACTTC.